The entry that follows covers one T cell receptor beta chain sequence. Its specificity is unknown. The data originate from a study of cytomegalovirus exposure and HLA in healthy donors. Study-wide points: Some V segments (TRBV6-2 and TRBV6-3 among them) were excluded as indistinguishable.

The CDR3 length is 16 residues. Per germline, CDR1 SGHDT and CDR2 YYEEEE. Trimming pared 4 bases from V and 5 bases from J, leaving 19 bases between. Donors in the study were healthy people who gave bone marrow. Nominally healthy donors provided the samples, though records likely missed some immune exposures. Researchers ran the PCR with 60 Vbeta and 13 Jbeta primers. TCRdb's copy holds only in-frame clones and misses some; the assay was immunoSEQ multiplex PCR. The sample contains 85,000 to 90,000 clones, approximately 90% of which appear only once. The rearrangement joins TRBV5-6 to TRBJ2-4, with D possibly being TRBD2 (6 bases). This clonotype was sampled from a man between 18 and 29 years old in good health and CMV-seronegative. The sequenced sample was PBMCs. CDR3 bases: TGTGCCAGCAGCCCCCCCCCGGGGGTGTACGAAAACATTCAGTACTTC. Residues: CASSPPPGVYENIQYF.